This T cell receptor (beta chain) stems from a study of glioma-infiltrating T cells. A few counts support this clonotype. Using RNA template, CDR3s of TCR alpha and beta were amplified with iRepertoire arm-PCR. TCRdb redid the calling of the multiplex PCR reads with MiXCR, one entry per CDR3 protein. In the table there are about 190,000 distinct CDR3 sequences, over 25% of which are singletons. This receptor was obtained from a human donor with low-grade glioma or glioblastoma, undergoing nonglioma brain surgery, or in good health (not recorded which). Sequencing input: glioma tissue, nonneoplastic brain tissue, or PBMCs (not recorded which).

For the CDR3, the DNA is TGCGCCAGCAGCCAAGCCGCGGACGAGGGGGATTATGGCTACACCTTC. Translation: CASSQAADEGDYGYTF. The chain employs TRBV4-1 and TRBJ1-2; possibly TRBD1 for D (6 bases). With 1 base removed from V and 5 bases from J, the gap between germline ends came to 17 bases. CDR3 length: 16 amino acids. CDR1 and CDR2 from the germline V gene are MGHRA and YSYEKL.